In its sample, the clone carrying this TCR beta chain was seen once. No antigen is known for it. This sample was included in a study of human versus mouse CDR3 diversity and MHC coevolution. Study-level points and caveats: Among all groups, most of the three human donors showed least clonal inequality.

Some clones are missing from TCRdb's copy, which holds only in-frame ones; the method was immunoSEQ multiplex PCR. Here the sample spans approximately 81,000 clones, around 93% being singletons. This CDR3 is built from 16 residues. Per germline, CDR1 SGDLS and CDR2 YYNGEE. The V end was cut by 4 bases, the J end by 0 bases, with 14 bases between. The source is a person aged 25 to 75 in good health. The rearrangement uses TRBV9 and TRBJ2-1; D not certain. The sample was naive CD4+ T cells from blood. This sample's subset: CD45RO-negative CD62L-positive naive CD4 T cells. CDR3 sequence (DNA): TGTGCCAGCAGCTTAAATCCTACCGTCTCCTACAATGAGCAGTTCTTC. Amino acid sequence: CASSLNPTVSYNEQFF. The whole variable domain, filled in from reference TRBV9 and TRBJ2-1, reads DSGVTQTPKHLITATGQRVTLRCSPRSGDLSVYWYQQSLDQGLQFLIQYYNGEERAKGNILERFSAQQFPDLHSELNLSSLELGDSALYFCASSLNPTVSYNEQFFGPGTRLTVL.